These 26 T cell receptor beta chains originate from one sample sequenced in a study of T cells in localized non-small cell lung cancer. This table comes from immunoSEQ multiplex PCR, and its TCRdb copy is limited to in-frame clones, with some not included. The sample contains under 40,000 clones, roughly four fifths of which appear only once. Specimen: peripheral blood, collected before any cancer treatment. The receptor set was obtained from a male donor at least 60 years old with stage III squamous cell lung carcinoma.

Points on this clone: A much larger clone differs by one base, so this may be a read error. The sample holds other DNA sequences that translate to the same CDR3. V gene TRBV7-6 combines with J gene TRBJ2-7, with D tentatively TRBD1 or TRBD2 (5 bases each). V lost 5 bases to trimming and J lost 3 bases, with 11 bases between them. The CDR3 contains 13 residues. CDR1 and CDR2 (germline): SGHVS, FNYEAQ. CDR3 protein: CASSPGPNYEQYF. The CDR3 DNA is TGTGCCAGCAGCCCGGGACCCAACTACGAGCAGTACTTC.

This clone has a handful of counts. The chain carries TRBV7-9 and TRBJ1-2, with 12 bases that match TRBD1. V gave up 3 bases and J gave up 8 bases; unmatched junction bases: 10. CDR1 and CDR2 (germline): SEHNR, FQNEAQ (reference sequence). The CDR3 length is 16 residues. The CDR3 here is CASSFPGQGARQGYTF. The CDR3, as DNA: TGTGCCAGCAGCTTTCCGGGACAGGGGGCCCGGCAGGGCTACACCTTC.

The rearrangement uses TRBV7-8 and TRBJ1-2; TRBD1 aligns across 9 bases. The CDR3 is made up of 13 amino acids. The trim removed 5 bases at V and 5 bases at J, leaving 3 bases unmatched. Per germline, CDR1 SGHVS and CDR2 FQNEAQ. The CDR3 here is CASSGQGMYGYTF. CDR3 sequence (DNA): TGTGCCAGCAGCGGACAGGGGATGTATGGCTACACCTTC. Looking up the rest from reference TRBV7-8 and TRBJ1-2 gives the full variable domain: GAGVSQSPRYKVAKRGQDVALRCDPISGHVSLFWYQQALGQGPEFLTYFQNEAQLDKSGLPSDRFFAERPEGSVSTLKIQRTQQEDSAVYLCASSGQGMYGYTFGSGTRLTVV.

The J gene is TRBJ1-6, the V gene TRBV7-2; no reliable D call. Germline assignment: CDR1 SGHTA and CDR2 FQGNSA. With 1 base removed from V and 8 bases from J, the gap between germline ends came to 3 bases. CDR3 size: 12 residues. The CDR3 here is CASSLVHSPLHF. DNA for the CDR3: TGTGCCAGCAGCTTAGTACATTCACCCCTCCACTTT.

This clone was counted once. This chain connects TRBV9 to TRBJ2-5; no clear D gene. Germline CDR1 and CDR2: SGDLS and YYNGEE. V lost 0 bases and J lost 5, with 5 bases in between. This CDR3 has 12 residues. DNA for the CDR3: TGTGCCAGCAGCGTAGTAGGGGAGACCCAGTACTTC. Its protein is CASSVVGETQYF.

The rearrangement links TRBV27 to TRBJ1-1, with D unresolved. The CDR3 loop spans 14 amino acids. V was pared by 2 bases and J by 1 base, with 8 bases between. The V gene's germline CDR1 is MNHEY and CDR2 SMNVEV (reference sequence). Here the CDR3 DNA reads TGTGCCAGCAGTTTAATGGGAGGGAACACTGAAGCTTTCTTT. This translates into CASSLMGGNTEAFF.

This clone was recorded only once. The rearrangement links TRBV11-2 to TRBJ1-1, with D unclear. Deletions cut 1 base from V and 1 base from J, with 4 bases between. Germline-derived CDR1 and CDR2 are SGHAT and FQNNGV. The CDR3 length is 13 residues. The CDR3 sequence is CASSLVQNTEAFF. In DNA form, the CDR3 reads TGTGCCAGCAGCTTAGTTCAGAACACTGAAGCTTTCTTT.

The gene calls are TRBV4-1 and TRBJ2-7, with 9 bases that match TRBD1. CDR3 length: 15 residues. Germline-derived CDR1 and CDR2 are MGHRA and YSYEKL. J gave up 7 bases and V 5 bases, and 12 bases lay outside the gene matches. CDR3 amino acids: CASSDLTGGRGEQYF. As DNA, the CDR3 is TGCGCCAGCAGCGATCTGACAGGGGGAAGGGGGGAGCAGTACTTC.

The CDR3 DNA follows: TGTGCCAGCAGCCAATCTAAGGTCTCAGGAGAGCAGTACTTC. Its protein is CASSQSKVSGEQYF. This chain links TRBV16 with TRBJ2-7, with D unclear. The CDR3 extends over 14 amino acids. Per germline, CDR1 KGHSY and CDR2 FQNENV. V was trimmed by 0 bases and J by 7 bases, leaving 13 bases between them. Together with reference TRBV16 and TRBJ2-7, the CDR3 gives the full variable domain: GEEVAQTPKHLVRGEGQKAKLYCAPIKGHSYVFWYQQVLKNEFKFLISFQNENVFDETGMPKERFSAKCLPNSPCSLEIQATKLEDSAVYFCASSQSKVSGEQYFGPGTRLTVT.

The chain recombines TRBV15 with TRBJ1-2; the D is unclear. The V and J ends lost 1 base and 4 bases respectively, with 16 bases between them. Germline values: CDR1 LNHNV, CDR2 YYDKDF (reference sequence). This CDR3 has 16 amino acids. CDR3 sequence (DNA): TGTGCCACCAGCAGAGCCCTAAATACAGCCCCCTATGGCTACACCTTC. Its protein is CATSRALNTAPYGYTF.

The rearrangement links TRBV15 to TRBJ2-1; D tentatively reads TRBD1 or TRBD2 (5 bases each). The V and J ends lost 3 bases and 3 bases respectively, with 18 bases between them. Looked up from germline, CDR1 is LNHNV and CDR2 is YYDKDF (reference sequence). The CDR3 loop spans 17 amino acids. The CDR3 region is CATSSRGDTGLYNEQFF. DNA of the CDR3: TGTGCCACCAGCAGCAGAGGGGATACGGGCCTCTACAATGAGCAGTTCTTC. Combining the CDR3 with reference TRBV15 and TRBJ2-1 gives the whole variable domain DAMVIQNPRYQVTQFGKPVTLSCSQTLNHNVMYWYQQKSSQAPKLLFHYYDKDFNNEADTPDNFQSRRPNTSFCFLDIRSPGLGDTAMYLCATSSRGDTGLYNEQFFGPGTRLTVL.

This chain uses TRBV5-5 with TRBJ2-2, with 11 bases identical to TRBD2. The germline gives CDR1 SGHKS, CDR2 YYEKEE (reference sequence). Trimming took 1 base from V and 6 from J; bases not matched to a gene: 5. CDR3 length: 16 amino acids. CDR3 in amino acids: CASSLSPSGGSGELFF. In DNA form, the CDR3 reads TGTGCCAGCAGCTTGTCGCCTAGCGGGGGGTCCGGGGAGCTGTTTTTT.

This chain connects TRBV29-1 to TRBJ1-2; 9 positions agree with TRBD1. The CDR3 is made up of 14 amino acids. The V and J ends lost 6 bases and 3 bases, in that order; junction bases with no gene match: 8. Looked up from germline, CDR1 is SQVTM and CDR2 is ANQGSEA. CDR3 amino acids: CSVQRDREYYGYTF. For the CDR3, the DNA is TGCAGCGTGCAAAGGGACAGGGAGTACTATGGCTACACCTTC. The full variable domain, its missing parts supplied by reference TRBV29-1 and TRBJ1-2, is SAVISQKPSRDICQRGTSLTIQCQVDSQVTMMFWYRQQPGQSLTLIATANQGSEATYESGFVIDKFPISRPNLTFSTLTVSNMSPEDSSIYLCSVQRDREYYGYTFGSGTRLTVV.

The CDR3 region has the DNA TGTGCCAGCAGTGGAAAGGGAGGGGCGAGGGACACTGAAGCTTTCTTT. The encoded protein is CASSGKGGARDTEAFF. The V gene is TRBV21-1, the J gene TRBJ1-1. TRBV21-1 is reported as a pseudogene. The CDR3 extends over 16 amino acids.

The chain has TRBV5-1 and TRBJ2-1; no clear D. Per the germline V gene, CDR1 is SGHRS and CDR2 is YFSETQ. The germline V and J ends were trimmed by 3 bases and 1 base, with 8 bases remaining between them. This CDR3 is 14 amino acids long. The CDR3 nucleotides read TGCGCCAGCAGCTCCACGGTATCCTACAATGAGCAGTTCTTC. This codes for CASSSTVSYNEQFF.

The chain links TRBV10-3 to TRBJ2-3; the match to TRBD2 covers 9 bases. Germline V CDR1 and CDR2: ENHRY, SYGVKD. Trimming cost V 2 bases and J 3 bases; bases outside gene matches: 6. The CDR3 length is 16 residues. Here the CDR3 reads CAISEGPSGRTDTQYF. The CDR3 nucleotides read TGTGCCATCAGTGAGGGGCCAAGCGGGAGGACAGATACGCAGTATTTT.

J is TRBJ2-7 and V is TRBV9; D remains ambiguous. Germline V gene data show CDR1 as SGDLS and CDR2 as YYNGEE. V lost 0 bases to trimming and J lost 3 bases, with 13 bases between them. The CDR3 is 15 residues long. The CDR3 here is CASSVATSTLYEQYF. In DNA form, the CDR3 reads TGTGCCAGCAGCGTAGCGACTTCGACCCTCTACGAGCAGTACTTC.

This sequence joins TRBV6-1 and TRBJ2-2; D uncertain. The CDR3 spans 14 residues. CDR1 and CDR2 from the germline V gene are MNHNS and SASEGT. Between the trimmed V and J ends, which lost 3 bases and 2 bases, there was a span of 7 bases. The CDR3 spells CASSEARNTGELFF. The CDR3 coding sequence is TGTGCCAGCAGTGAGGCGCGAAACACCGGGGAGCTGTTTTTT.

About this clone: The junction departs from germline at one end; a sequencing error may be responsible. The gene calls are TRBV5-6 and TRBJ2-7, with TRBD1 identical over 8 bases. This CDR3 has 14 residues. Germline-derived CDR1 and CDR2 are SGHDT and YYEEEE. The CDR3 bases are TGTGCCAGCAGCACTCCAGGGGGCTCCAACGAGCAGTACTTC. It specifies CASSTPGGSNEQYF.

The chain carries TRBV5-1 and TRBJ1-1, with TRBD1 as a possible D gene (6 bases). CDR3 length equals 14 residues. The germline CDR1 and CDR2 sequences are SGHRS and YFSETQ. V lost 1 base and J lost 5, with 12 bases in between. CDR3 DNA sequence: TGCGCCAGCAGCTTGCAGGGGCAAGGAACTGAAGCTTTCTTT. Translated: CASSLQGQGTEAFF. The variable domain in full, with the rest retrieved from reference TRBV5-1 and TRBJ1-1, is KAGVTQTPRYLIKTRGQQVTLSCSPISGHRSVSWYQQTPGQGLQFLFEYFSETQRNKGNFPGRFSGRQFSNSRSEMNVSTLELGDSALYLCASSLQGQGTEAFFGQGTRLTVV.

The rearrangement joins TRBV7-8 to TRBJ2-5; D is unclear. With 1 base removed from V and 2 bases from J, the gap between germline ends came to 2 bases. This CDR3 has 12 amino acids. CDR1 is SGHVS, CDR2 FQNEAQ, per germline. CDR3 DNA sequence: TGTGCCAGCAGCTTAGATCAAGAGACCCAGTACTTC. Its translation: CASSLDQETQYF.

This chain links TRBV7-6 with TRBJ1-6; TRBD1 might be the D (6 bases). The CDR3 has 16 amino acids. The V end was cut by 3 bases, the J end by 6 bases, with 15 bases between. CDR1 is SGHVS, CDR2 FNYEAQ, per germline. CDR3 nucleotides: TGTGCCAGCAGCTTGACGAACCGGGACATTAATTCACCCCTCCACTTT. It yields the protein CASSLTNRDINSPLHF.

The chain carries TRBV15 and TRBJ2-1; 8 bases map to TRBD2. This CDR3 comprises 17 residues. V lost 3 bases to trimming and J lost 1 base; unmatched junction nucleotides: 8. Germline CDR1 is LNHNV and CDR2 is YYDKDF (reference sequence). The CDR3 sequence is CATSSGSGGRSYNEQFF. CDR3 sequence (DNA): TGTGCCACCAGCAGTGGGAGTGGCGGGAGGTCCTACAATGAGCAGTTCTTC.

V and J are TRBV19 and TRBJ1-3; no reliable D call. This CDR3 comprises 15 residues. CDR1 is LNHDA, CDR2 SQIVND, per germline (reference sequence). V was shortened by 4 bases and J by 0 bases, with 10 bases between the two germline ends. The CDR3 sequence: CASSRGGSSGNTIYF. CDR3 in DNA: TGTGCCAGTAGTAGAGGAGGTAGCTCTGGAAACACCATATATTTT.

The chain joins TRBV29-1 to TRBJ1-1; TRBD1 might be the D (6 bases). Germline V lookup: CDR1 SQVTM, CDR2 ANQGSEA. The CDR3 is 14 residues long. Trimming took off 1 base at V and 6 bases at J, with 15 bases between the two ends. CDR3 sequence reads: CSVEAVTGYSEAFF. The CDR3 DNA is TGCAGCGTTGAAGCCGTGACAGGCTATTCTGAAGCTTTCTTT.

This sequence joins TRBV7-9 and TRBJ1-4; no definite D call. The CDR3 has 15 residues. The germline V gene encodes CDR1 SEHNR and CDR2 FQNEAQ (reference sequence). V was trimmed by 5 bases and J by 8 bases, leaving 18 bases between them. The CDR3 protein is CASSRDGRREEKLFF. The DNA of the CDR3 is TGTGCCAGCAGCAGAGACGGCCGGCGAGAGGAAAAACTGTTTTTT.